This T cell receptor (beta chain) emerged from a study of control samples from healthy donors and cancer patients. Assay: immunoSEQ multiplex PCR; the TCRdb copy retains only in-frame clones and omits some. The table includes roughly 38,000 clones, roughly 92% detected once. V lost 2 bases and J 8 bases, leaving 12 bases between the germline ends. This CDR3 has 14 residues. The germline V gene has CDR1 MDHEN and CDR2 SYDVKM. The chain combines TRBV28 with TRBJ1-4; D call uncertain. Sequencing was done on a sample of blood. The TCR sequence derives from a woman aged 50 to 60 in good health. The CDR3 sequence is CASSLIGRYEKLFF. CDR3 nucleotides: TGTGCCAGCAGTTTAATTGGCCGTTACGAAAAACTGTTTTTT.